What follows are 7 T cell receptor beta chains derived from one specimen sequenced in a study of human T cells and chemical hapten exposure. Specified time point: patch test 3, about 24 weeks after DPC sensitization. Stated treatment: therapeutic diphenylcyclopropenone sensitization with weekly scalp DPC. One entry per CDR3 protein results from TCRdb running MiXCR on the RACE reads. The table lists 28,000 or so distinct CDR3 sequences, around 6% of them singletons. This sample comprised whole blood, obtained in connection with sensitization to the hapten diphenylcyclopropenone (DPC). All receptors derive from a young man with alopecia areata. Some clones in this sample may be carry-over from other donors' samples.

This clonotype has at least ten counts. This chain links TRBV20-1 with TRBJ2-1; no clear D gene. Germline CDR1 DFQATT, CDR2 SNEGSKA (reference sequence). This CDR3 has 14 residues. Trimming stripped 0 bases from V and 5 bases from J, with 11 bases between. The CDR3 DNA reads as TGCAGTGCTAGAGATCCGGGCAGAAACAATGAGCAGTTCTTC. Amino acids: CSARDPGRNNEQFF.

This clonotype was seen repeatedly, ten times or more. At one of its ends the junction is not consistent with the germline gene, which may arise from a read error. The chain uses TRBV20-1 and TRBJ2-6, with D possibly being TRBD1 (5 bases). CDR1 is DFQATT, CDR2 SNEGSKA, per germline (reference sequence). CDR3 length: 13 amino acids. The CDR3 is CSATDSGANVLTF. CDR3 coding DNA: TGCAGTGCTACAGACTCTGGGGCCAACGTCCTGACCTTC.

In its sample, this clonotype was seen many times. The DNA for the CDR3 is TGCAGTGCTACCTTGACTAGCGGCTACGAGCAGTACTTC. Translation: CSATLTSGYEQYF. The J gene is TRBJ2-7, the V gene TRBV20-1; 9 nucleotides line up with TRBD2. The CDR3 is 13 amino acids. From germline, CDR1 is DFQATT and CDR2 SNEGSKA (reference sequence). J was trimmed by 3 bases and V by 4 bases; bases with no gene match: 4.

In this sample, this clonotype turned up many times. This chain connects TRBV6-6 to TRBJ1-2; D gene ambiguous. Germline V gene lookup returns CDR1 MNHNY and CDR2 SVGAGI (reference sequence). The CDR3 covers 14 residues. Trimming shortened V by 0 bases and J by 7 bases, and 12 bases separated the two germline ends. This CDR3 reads CASSYSNRMGGYTF. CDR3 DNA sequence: TGTGCCAGCAGTTACTCTAACAGAATGGGTGGCTACACCTTC.

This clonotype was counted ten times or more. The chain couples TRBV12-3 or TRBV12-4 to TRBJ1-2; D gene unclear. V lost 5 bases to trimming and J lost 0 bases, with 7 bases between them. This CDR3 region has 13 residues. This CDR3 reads CASSPQTNYGYTF. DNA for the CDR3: TGTGCCAGCAGTCCCCAAACTAACTATGGCTACACCTTC.

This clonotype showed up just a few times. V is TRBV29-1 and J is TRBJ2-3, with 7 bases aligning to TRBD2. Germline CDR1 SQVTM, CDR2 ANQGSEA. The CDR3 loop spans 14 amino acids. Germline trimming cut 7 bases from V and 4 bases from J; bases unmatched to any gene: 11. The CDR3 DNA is TGCAGCGGTCTGCTAGCGGCTGGCCCAGATACGCAGTATTTT. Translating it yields CSGLLAAGPDTQYF.

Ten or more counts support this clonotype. The CDR3 DNA follows: TGTGCCAGTACCCGACAACAGGGTACAAATGAAAAACTGTTTTTT. Residues: CASTRQQGTNEKLFF. The rearrangement joins TRBV19 to TRBJ1-4; D is perhaps TRBD1 (6 bases). Trimming left V 7 bases short and J 5 bases short, with 17 bases between. The germline V gene encodes CDR1 LNHDA and CDR2 SQIVND (reference sequence). The CDR3 spans 15 residues. The whole variable domain, filled in from reference TRBV19 and TRBJ1-4, reads DGGITQSPKYLFRKEGQNVTLSCEQNLNHDAMYWYRQDPGQGLRLIYYSQIVNDFQKGDIAEGYSVSREKKESFPLTVTSAQKNPTAFYLCASTRQQGTNEKLFFGSGTQLSVL.